This passage covers 4 T cell receptor beta chains from one sample sequenced in a study of PD-L1 blockade in urothelial cancer. Time point of the sample: peripheral blood 6 weeks after treatment start. The protocol was immunoSEQ multiplex PCR, while the TCRdb copy is restricted to in-frame clones and leaves out a portion. This table holds fewer than 90,000 clones, around 93% found once. The sequences come from PBMCs, collected around atezolizumab (anti-PD-L1) treatment. The origin of the receptors is a woman of 80 years or more with urothelial cancer.

The chain joins TRBV10-2 to TRBJ2-7; TRBD2 is a possible D gene (7 bases). Trimming left V 7 bases short and J 6 bases short, with 16 bases between. The germline CDR1 and CDR2 sequences are WSHSY and SAAADI. This CDR3 comprises 13 residues. The CDR3, as DNA: TGCGCCAGCAATGGGGAGGGGGTAGGCGAGCAGTACTTC. Translating gives CASNGEGVGEQYF.

V and J are TRBV19 and TRBJ2-7, with D possibly TRBD1 on 6 matching bases. The germline V and J ends were trimmed by 6 bases and 3 bases, with 12 bases remaining between them. Per germline, CDR1 LNHDA and CDR2 SQIVND (reference sequence). CDR3 length: 13 residues. The CDR3 DNA sequence: TGTGCCAGTAGGGGGACATCGGTCTACGAGCAGTACTTC. It yields the protein CASRGTSVYEQYF.

The chain employs TRBV28 and TRBJ1-5, with D tentatively TRBD1 (5 bases). V gave up 1 base and J gave up 0 bases, with 13 bases separating them. The CDR3 spans 17 residues. Germline V gives CDR1 MDHEN, CDR2 SYDVKM. CDR3 DNA: TGTGCCAGCAGTTTATTAGGAGGGGCCCATAGCAATCAGCCCCAGCATTTT. Translation gives CASSLLGGAHSNQPQHF.

This chain uses TRBV6-5 with TRBJ2-5; D is perhaps TRBD2 (5 bases). The CDR3 extends over 13 amino acids. The germline gives CDR1 MNHEY, CDR2 SVGAGI. V lost 5 bases and J 7 bases, leaving 14 bases between the germline ends. The CDR3 loop is CASSISWELTQYF. The CDR3 DNA is TGTGCCAGCAGTATCTCGTGGGAGCTGACCCAGTACTTC.